The rows below give T cell receptor beta chains drawn from one sample of a study of blood T cell repertoires in COVID-19. TCRdb's copy holds only in-frame clones and misses some; the assay was immunoSEQ multiplex PCR. The sample contains 190,000 or so clones, approximately 90% of which appear only once. Material: peripheral blood. Source of these receptors: a young woman with active or convalescent COVID-19. Both conserved end residues are part of each CDR3. Each record gives: CDR3 DNA, CDR3 protein, V gene, D gene, J gene, clone size. D genes are given only for firm matches. Some rows have no size entry. The others give once, few or many, or a class for an expanded clone.

TGTGCCAGCAGACGAGGGGGGGACAGGGGTGAGCCCCAGCATTTT	CASRRGGDRGEPQHF	TRBV6-5	TRBD1	TRBJ1-5	.
TGCGCCAGCAGCCAGGTACAAAGCACTGAAGCTTTCTTT	CASSQVQSTEAFF	TRBV4-1	.	TRBJ1-1	.
TGTGCCAGCTCACTAAACACCGGGACAGGGGGCGAGCAGTACTTC	CASSLNTGTGGEQYF	TRBV18	TRBD1	TRBJ2-7	.
TGTGCCAGCAGTGGAGGACTCAATCAGCCCCAGCATTTT	CASSGGLNQPQHF	TRBV25-1	.	TRBJ1-5	.
TGTGCCAGCAGTGCTAACAGGGGTGACTTTAACTATGGCTACACCTTC	CASSANRGDFNYGYTF	TRBV27	TRBD1	TRBJ1-2	.
TGTGCCAGTAGTACGTTCAATGAGCAGTTCTTC	CASSTFNEQFF	TRBV19	.	TRBJ2-1	.
TGTGCCAGCCTGGCAGGGGGCGCGAATACGCAGTATTTT	CASLAGGANTQYF	TRBV7-9	TRBD1	TRBJ2-3	.
TGTGCCAGCAGCTTGCTTTATAAGCGGGGGGGCCGCACCGGGGAGCTGTTTTTT	CASSLLYKRGGRTGELFF	TRBV5-4	TRBD2	TRBJ2-2	.
TGTGCCAGGCGACATCCCTCTGGAAACACCATATATTTT	CARRHPSGNTIYF	TRBV11-3	.	TRBJ1-3	.
TGTGCCATCAGTGAGGGTCTTTCGGACGAGCAGTACTTC	CAISEGLSDEQYF	TRBV10-3	.	TRBJ2-7	.
TGTGCCAGCAGCCACGAGGCGAACACCGGGGAGCTGTTTTTT	CASSHEANTGELFF	TRBV9	.	TRBJ2-2	.
TGCGCCAGCAGTGTCGAGGCCGCTAACTATGGCTACACCTTC	CASSVEAANYGYTF	TRBV10-2	.	TRBJ1-2	.
TGTGCCAGCAGCCACCAAGGAGCGACCCAGTACTTC	CASSHQGATQYF	TRBV14	.	TRBJ2-5	.
TGTGCCAGCAGCTTACGGGAGGGCCCTCGGAATGAGCAGTTCTTC	CASSLREGPRNEQFF	TRBV7-6	TRBD2	TRBJ2-1	.
TGCGCCAGCAGTGACAGGGAGGTCTACAATGAGCAGTTCTTC	CASSDREVYNEQFF	TRBV23-1	.	TRBJ2-1	.
TGCGCCAGCAGCGCTTGGGGGGACCCCAATCAGCCCCAGCATTTT	CASSAWGDPNQPQHF	TRBV5-1	.	TRBJ1-5	.
TGCGCCAGCAAGAGTCAGCCCCAGCATTTT	CASKSQPQHF	TRBV23-1	.	TRBJ1-5	.
TGTGCCAGCAGCCACCCAGGGTCCAGGGACACTGAAGCTTTCTTT	CASSHPGSRDTEAFF	TRBV4-2	.	TRBJ1-1	.
TGTGCCAGCAGTGAATCAGGGGATGAGCAGTTCTTC	CASSESGDEQFF	TRBV6-1	.	TRBJ2-1	.
TGTGCCAGCAGCCGACAGGGTATGGACGAGCAGTACTTC	CASSRQGMDEQYF	TRBV11-3	TRBD1	TRBJ2-7	.
TGTGCCAGCAGTGAAAAGGGAGGGGTTCACACAGATACGCAGTATTTT	CASSEKGGVHTDTQYF	TRBV2	TRBD2	TRBJ2-3	.
TGTGCCAGCAGTTTAAGGCAGGGTGAATCCTACGAGCAGTACTTC	CASSLRQGESYEQYF	TRBV28	.	TRBJ2-7	.
TGCGCCAGCAGTGATTGGAGAAATGAGCAGTTCTTC	CASSDWRNEQFF	TRBV10-2	.	TRBJ2-1	.
TGTGCCAGCAGTTTACAGGGGGCTCGGGAAAAACTGTTTTTT	CASSLQGAREKLFF	TRBV2	TRBD1	TRBJ1-4	.
TGTGCCATCAGTGTCCTCAGGGAAGAGACCCAGTACTTC	CAISVLREETQYF	TRBV10-3	.	TRBJ2-5	few
TGTGCCAGCAGCCCCCCGTCGACGGGGAATGGCTACACCTTC	CASSPPSTGNGYTF	TRBV11-3	.	TRBJ1-2	.
TGTGCCACCAGCAGAGAAAGGTGGGGCAGGGGCCAATCCTACGAGCAGTACTTC	CATSRERWGRGQSYEQYF	TRBV15	.	TRBJ2-7	.
TGTGCCAGCAGCTTCACGGACAGACCCGGCGGGGCTTTCTTT	CASSFTDRPGGAFF	TRBV3-1/TRBV3-2	.	TRBJ1-1	.
TGCAGCGCCGACCCCACAGGTCCCAATGGCTACACCTTC	CSADPTGPNGYTF	TRBV29-1	.	TRBJ1-2	.
TGCGCCAGCAGCTTGGCCCCAGGGCTGAACACTGAAGCTTTCTTT	CASSLAPGLNTEAFF	TRBV5-1	.	TRBJ1-1	.
TGTGCCAGTTGCCACGGCGGAGATTTCAATGAGCAGTTCTTC	CASCHGGDFNEQFF	TRBV19	.	TRBJ2-1	.
TGTGCCAGCAGTAGGCAGGATAACACCGGGGAGCTGTTTTTT	CASSRQDNTGELFF	TRBV6-4	.	TRBJ2-2	.
TGTGCCTGCATCGAAGGACAGATAGTCAATCAGCCCCAGCATTTT	CACIEGQIVNQPQHF	TRBV30	.	TRBJ1-5	.
TGTGCCAGCAGTCTCCCCGACAGTCAACTCGACTCTGGGGCCAACGTCCTGACTTTC	CASSLPDSQLDSGANVLTF	TRBV27	.	TRBJ2-6	once
TGTGCCACCAGTGAACGTGGAGACAGGGTACATTTT	CATSERGDRVHF	TRBV24-1	TRBD1	TRBJ1-5	.
TGTGCCAGCAGCTCCTATAGGGACAGTGGACGCACAGATACGCAGTATTTT	CASSSYRDSGRTDTQYF	TRBV13	TRBD1	TRBJ2-3	.
TGTGCCAGCAGCCCGTGGCGGGGGGGAGAAGATACGCAGTATTTT	CASSPWRGGEDTQYF	TRBV7-9	TRBD2	TRBJ2-3	few
TGTGCCAGCAGCTTCGCTGGGGGGTGGAGTCGGGACGAGCAGTACTTC	CASSFAGGWSRDEQYF	TRBV7-2	.	TRBJ2-7	.
TGCGCCAGCAGCCAACCGGGACTAGCGGGGGCCAAAAGGGGGACCGGGGAGCTGTTTTTT	CASSQPGLAGAKRGTGELFF	TRBV4-1	TRBD2	TRBJ2-2	.
TGTGCCAGCAGCCCCCAGCGGGACAGGGCTTACGAGCAGTACTTC	CASSPQRDRAYEQYF	TRBV11-2	TRBD1	TRBJ2-7	.
TGTGCCAGCAGCTCGACAGGGAGATCGGATGGCTACACCTTC	CASSSTGRSDGYTF	TRBV5-4	TRBD1	TRBJ1-2	.
TGTGCCAGCAGCCCGGGACTAGCGGGGGGACGGAACACCGGGGAGCTGTTTTTT	CASSPGLAGGRNTGELFF	TRBV3-1/TRBV3-2	TRBD2	TRBJ2-2	.
TGTGCCAGCAGTGAGCGACAGGGGGATAATTCACCCCTCCACTTT	CASSERQGDNSPLHF	TRBV6-1	TRBD1	TRBJ1-6	.
TGTGCCAGTCTGGGCTACACCTTC	CASLGYTF	TRBV19	.	TRBJ1-2	.
TGTGCCAGCAGTCCCCGGGACTCCGCGTCGGGTACGCAGTATTTT	CASSPRDSASGTQYF	TRBV5-8	.	TRBJ2-3	.
TGTGCCAGCAGCACTCCCCTTACTAGCCCGGTGGGCAATGAGCAGTTCTTC	CASSTPLTSPVGNEQFF	TRBV21-1	.	TRBJ2-1	once
TGCGCCAGCAGCTATACAGGGACCTACGAGCAGTACTTC	CASSYTGTYEQYF	TRBV5-1	.	TRBJ2-7	.
TGTGCCAGCAGCCTCTTAGGACAGGACCACAATGAGCAGTTCTTC	CASSLLGQDHNEQFF	TRBV14	TRBD1	TRBJ2-1	.
TGTGCCACCAGTTTGCGGGGCCCCTCCTACGAGCAGTACTTC	CATSLRGPSYEQYF	TRBV15	.	TRBJ2-7	.
TGCGCCAGCAGCCAATCTTTTGGGTCAGGCTTGTTCAATGGCTACACCTTC	CASSQSFGSGLFNGYTF	TRBV4-1	.	TRBJ1-2	.
TGCGCCAGCAGCTCCGGGACAGGGGGTCAAGAGACCCAGTACTTC	CASSSGTGGQETQYF	TRBV10-2	TRBD1	TRBJ2-5	few
TGTGCCAGCAGTACCATCCTAAGACAGGGGTACGAGCAGTACTTC	CASSTILRQGYEQYF	TRBV6-2/TRBV6-3	TRBD1	TRBJ2-7	.